The rows below give T cell receptor beta chains drawn from one sample of a study of T cells in Graves' hyperthyroidism and ophthalmopathy. Using its own MiXCR run on the multiplex PCR reads, TCRdb lists one record per CDR3 protein. The repertoire holds 550,000 to 850,000 distinct CDR3 sequences, with around 19% as singletons. The sequenced material came from blood. The receptors come from a woman aged 50 to 65 with Graves' hyperthyroidism that later progressed to Graves' ophthalmopathy. Each CDR3 is given with its conserved first and last residue. The D gene is left open where the match is weak. Only some rows state a clone size, as once, few, many or a class for expanded clones.

clone_size j_call d_call v_call cdr3_aa cdr3_nt
many TRBJ1-1 TRBD1 TRBV3-1 CASSPPGTGMNTEAFF TGTGCCAGCAGCCCCCCCGGGACAGGGATGAACACTGAAGCTTTCTTT
. TRBJ2-1 . TRBV5-1 CASSFTSEQFF TGCGCCAGCAGCTTCACGAGTGAGCAGTTCTTC
few TRBJ1-6 . TRBV27 CASSLWVYNSPLHF TGTGCCAGCAGTTTGTGGGTCTATAATTCACCCCTCCACTTT
. TRBJ1-3 . TRBV18 CASSRENTIYF TGTGCCAGCTCCCGGGAAAACACCATATATTTT
many TRBJ1-2 . TRBV27 CASSSENSIGNYGYTF TGTGCCAGCAGTTCTGAGAACAGTATAGGGAACTATGGCTACACCTTC
. TRBJ1-4 TRBD1 TRBV15 CATSRMDRGGNEKLFF TGTGCCACCAGCAGGATGGACAGGGGCGGCAATGAAAAACTGTTTTTT
. TRBJ1-3 . TRBV6-1 CASTTSGNTIYF TGTGCCAGCACCACCTCTGGAAACACCATATATTTT
many TRBJ2-7 TRBD1 TRBV20-1 CSARDGTGEWYEQYF TGCAGTGCTAGAGACGGGACAGGGGAGTGGTACGAGCAGTACTTC
few TRBJ2-7 TRBD2 TRBV12-5 CASGLGLVSSYEQYF TGTGCTAGTGGATTGGGACTAGTCAGCTCCTACGAGCAGTACTTC
many TRBJ1-1 . TRBV4-1 CASRPAPSGVGVNTEAFF TGCGCCAGCAGGCCCGCGCCTTCAGGGGTAGGCGTGAACACTGAAGCTTTCTTT
many TRBJ1-1 . TRBV11-2 CASSLEVSTEAFF TGTGCCAGCAGCTTAGAGGTGTCCACTGAAGCTTTCTTT
. TRBJ1-2 TRBD1 TRBV19 CASSITGEGGYGYTF TGTGCCAGTAGTATTACAGGGGAAGGCGGCTATGGCTACACCTTC
many TRBJ1-1 . TRBV5-1 CASSPNGGYSTEAFF TGCGCCAGCAGCCCCAACGGAGGTTATAGCACTGAAGCTTTCTTT
many TRBJ1-4 . TRBV2 CASSEPTQGKTDEKLFF TGTGCCAGCAGTGAACCCACTCAGGGGAAGACGGATGAAAAACTGTTTTTT
few TRBJ1-4 TRBD1 TRBV12-3/TRBV12-4 CASSAQGAANEKLFF TGTGCCAGCAGCGCACAGGGGGCTGCTAATGAAAAACTGTTTTTT
many TRBJ2-3 . TRBV3-1 CASSGYRVTDTQYF TGTGCCAGCAGCGGGTACAGGGTCACAGATACGCAGTATTTT
many TRBJ1-5 . TRBV12-3/TRBV12-4 CASSRTRNNQPQHF TGTGCCAGCAGCCGGACACGGAACAATCAGCCCCAGCATTTT
few TRBJ2-1 TRBD1 TRBV27 CASSKTGGAAYNEQFF TGTGCCAGCAGTAAAACAGGGGGTGCCGCCTACAATGAGCAGTTCTTC
few TRBJ1-6 TRBD1 TRBV6-2/TRBV6-3 CASRRGQTNSPLHF TGTGCCAGCAGGAGGGGACAGACAAATTCACCCCTCCACTTT
. TRBJ1-6 . TRBV30 CAWSVGGGGFSPLHF TGTGCCTGGAGTGTAGGAGGGGGGGGCTTTTCACCCCTCCACTTT
. TRBJ1-2 . TRBV13 CASSLSFLVEGNYGYTF TGTGCCAGCAGCTTATCGTTTCTGGTCGAAGGAAACTATGGCTACACCTTC
many TRBJ1-2 . TRBV9 CASSVGSYGYTF TGTGCCAGCAGCGTAGGCAGCTATGGCTACACCTTC
. TRBJ1-5 . TRBV9 CASNRDGSLGPQHF TGTGCCAGCAACCGGGACGGATCCTTGGGGCCCCAGCATTTT
few TRBJ1-2 . TRBV2 CASMRNYGYTF TGTGCCAGCATGCGCAACTATGGCTACACCTTC
few TRBJ1-1 . TRBV12-5 CASGLGGSAFF TGTGCTAGTGGTCTGGGGGGATCAGCTTTCTTT
. TRBJ2-2 . TRBV7-9 CASSPRGIGGTGELFF TGTGCCAGCAGCCCCCGAGGAATCGGAGGCACCGGGGAGCTGTTTTTT
few TRBJ2-4 TRBD1 TRBV20-1 CSARQGAGDIQYF TGCAGTGCCCGACAGGGGGCGGGAGACATTCAGTACTTC
. TRBJ1-2 . TRBV30 CAWDRPGESYGYTF TGTGCCTGGGATCGGCCAGGGGAGTCCTATGGCTACACCTTC
. TRBJ1-5 TRBD1 TRBV6-4 CASSDAGQGRQPQHF TGTGCCAGCAGTGACGCCGGACAGGGACGTCAGCCCCAGCATTTT
few TRBJ1-5 . TRBV19 CASSLGRASNQPQHF TGTGCCAGTAGTTTGGGCAGGGCTAGCAATCAGCCCCAGCATTTT
few TRBJ1-2 TRBD1 TRBV20-1 CSARDRKQGVFYGYTF TGCAGTGCTAGAGATCGGAAGCAGGGGGTTTTCTATGGCTACACCTTC
. TRBJ1-4 . TRBV15 CATSAGSREKLFF TGTGCCACCAGCGCGGGGAGTAGGGAAAAACTGTTTTTT
many TRBJ1-6 . TRBV6-1 CASSPSSSYNSPLHF TGTGCCAGCAGTCCCTCGAGCTCCTATAATTCACCCCTCCACTTT
many TRBJ1-4 . TRBV12-5 CASGFYIGHTNEGEKLFF TGTGCTAGTGGTTTCTACATCGGGCACACAAATGAGGGCGAAAAACTGTTTTTT
few TRBJ1-2 . TRBV24-1 CATSDPHGGYGYTF TGTGCCACCAGTGATCCGCATGGGGGATATGGCTACACCTTC
once TRBJ2-2 TRBD1 TRBV5-1 CASSLGTGVLGELFF TGCGCCAGCAGCTTGGGGACAGGGGTACTCGGGGAGCTGTTTTTT
few TRBJ1-4 . TRBV5-1 CASRTAGNEKLFF TGCGCCAGCAGGACGGCGGGAAATGAAAAACTGTTTTTT
many TRBJ1-3 . TRBV12-3/TRBV12-4 CASTQSVYAGNTIYF TGTGCCAGCACCCAATCCGTTTACGCTGGAAACACCATATATTTT
. TRBJ2-7 . TRBV7-2 CASSLAADDYEQYF TGTGCCAGCAGCTTAGCTGCTGACGACTACGAGCAGTACTTC
few TRBJ2-6 . TRBV7-6 CASSLGGRFSGANVLTF TGTGCCAGCAGCTTAGGGGGGAGGTTCTCTGGGGCCAACGTCCTGACTTTC
few TRBJ2-3 . TRBV9 CASSKTGLDTQYF TGTGCCAGCAGCAAAACAGGATTAGATACGCAGTATTTT
many TRBJ2-7 TRBD1 TRBV3-1 CASTTGAEQYF TGTGCCAGCACAACAGGGGCCGAGCAGTACTTC
. TRBJ2-1 TRBD2 TRBV6-2/TRBV6-3 CASSFRLAGGPSFYNEQFF TGTGCCAGCAGTTTCCGACTAGCGGGGGGGCCCTCTTTTTACAATGAGCAGTTCTTC
few TRBJ1-2 TRBD1 TRBV5-1 CAGSSSVTGVLDGYTF TGCGCCGGCAGCTCCAGCGTCACAGGGGTCTTAGATGGCTACACCTTC
few TRBJ2-5 TRBD2 TRBV28 CASRPGGQETQYF TGTGCCAGCAGGCCGGGGGGGCAAGAGACCCAGTACTTC